The T cell receptor beta chain described here comes from a study of identifying expanded T cells in peripheral blood. A remark on this clone: Its antigen is still unknown.

Clones were sequenced by immunoSEQ multiplex PCR, and TCRdb holds only the in-frame ones, with some missing. This sample has about 89,000 clones, with around 88% found just once. The length of the CDR3 is 15 residues. With V trimmed by 0 bases and J by 5 bases, 4 bases remained unmatched. CDR1 GTSNPN and CDR2 SVGIG come from the germline V gene (reference sequence). Overall study results and limits: Differentially abundant clones: about 1.1 between replicates, about 15 at about two weeks, more than 18 at four.

Specimen: blood. This TCR derives from a person aged 18 to 70 in good health. V is TRBV30 and J is TRBJ2-1, with 10 positions matching TRBD1. CDR3 in amino acids: CAWSVEDRGDNEQFF. The CDR3 coding sequence is TGTGCCTGGAGTGTAGAGGACAGGGGGGACAATGAGCAGTTCTTC.